Listed here are 27 T cell receptor beta chains from one sample, sequenced in a study of identical twins (dated by TCRdb to 2016 to 2017). The library was obtained by 5' RACE. Sequencer: Illumina HiSeq 2000. The public reads were reanalyzed by TCRdb: fastp trimming at Q25, MiXCR alignment, in-frame beta chains only. Each entry is one CDR3 protein sequence, shown with its most common DNA and genes. Counted in this sample were about 100,000 distinct CDR3 sequences; 5.9% of them appeared once. The top ten clones comprise over 9.5% of the sample. Input material: memory T cells sorted from blood. The sample's cell subset or site label, in plain terms: CD45RO+ enriched T cells. These receptors originate from a woman in her fifties or sixties in good health.

This clonotype was observed many times. The chain carries TRBV3-1 and TRBJ1-1; D not resolved. The germline CDR1 and CDR2 sequences are LGHDT and YNNKEL (reference sequence). This CDR3 is 13 amino acids long. V was pared by 2 bases and J by 11 bases, with 15 bases between. CDR3 DNA: TGTGCCAGCAGCCAAAGTCTCCTCCTGAGGGCTTTCTTT. Translation gives CASSQSLLLRAFF. The variable domain in full, with the rest retrieved from reference TRBV3-1 and TRBJ1-1, is DTAVSQTPKYLVTQMGNDKSIKCEQNLGHDTMYWYKQDSKKFLKIMFSYNNKELIINETVPNRFSPKSPDKAHLNLHINSLELGDSAVYFCASSQSLLLRAFFGQGTRLTVV.

Many counts were recorded for this clonotype. V gene TRBV6-5 combines with J gene TRBJ2-7; D ambiguous. CDR3 length: 13 amino acids. V was trimmed by 9 bases and J by 6 bases, leaving 18 bases between them. Germline loops: CDR1 MNHEY, CDR2 SVGAGI. CDR3 protein: CASTPPGVGEQYF. CDR3 nucleotides: TGTGCCAGTACCCCGCCGGGTGTAGGCGAGCAGTACTTC.

This clonotype was counted ten times or more. CDR3 sequence (DNA): TGTGCCACCAGTGCAGCGGGAAGTAGCAATCAGCCCCAGCATTTT. The encoded protein is CATSAAGSSNQPQHF. V and J are TRBV24-1 and TRBJ1-5, with D unresolved. The CDR3 is 15 residues long. Germline loops: CDR1 KGHDR, CDR2 SFDVKD. V was clipped by 5 bases and J by 0 bases, with 10 bases between them.

This clonotype has a handful of counts. J is TRBJ1-1 and V is TRBV5-1; weak D call: TRBD1 (5 bases). V was shortened by 4 bases and J by 5 bases, with 21 bases between the two germline ends. The V gene's germline CDR1 is SGHRS and CDR2 YFSETQ. This CDR3 has 16 residues. The CDR3 is CASSPQTQVGGTEAFF. CDR3 DNA sequence: TGCGCCAGCAGCCCCCAGACGCAGGTCGGGGGGACTGAAGCTTTCTTT.

The rearrangement links TRBV9 to TRBJ1-3; D uncertain. CDR1 is SGDLS, CDR2 YYNGEE, per germline. CDR3 length: 15 amino acids. Trimming shortened V by 0 bases and J by 4 bases, and 11 bases separated the two germline ends. DNA for the CDR3: TGTGCCAGCAGCGTAGGGACCGGTGTGGGAAACACCATATATTTT. It yields the protein CASSVGTGVGNTIYF. The complete variable domain, with remaining parts taken from reference TRBV9 and TRBJ1-3, reads DSGVTQTPKHLITATGQRVTLRCSPRSGDLSVYWYQQSLDQGLQFLIQYYNGEERAKGNILERFSAQQFPDLHSELNLSSLELGDSALYFCASSVGTGVGNTIYFGEGSWLTVV.

This clonotype came up a few times. The chain joins TRBV6-1 to TRBJ1-6; 8 nucleotides align to TRBD1. The trim removed 9 bases at V and 7 bases at J, leaving 5 bases unmatched. CDR3 size: 13 residues. Germline CDR1 MNHNS, CDR2 SASEGT. CDR3 region: CASDDRGNSPLHF. The CDR3 DNA is TGTGCCAGTGACGACAGGGGCAATTCACCCCTCCACTTT.

In this sample, this clonotype turned up a few times. In DNA, the CDR3 is TGCGCCAGCAGCCAAGCGGCCGTCGGGACGGGCGGGGAGCTGTTTTTT. It yields the protein CASSQAAVGTGGELFF. This sequence joins TRBV4-1 and TRBJ2-2; D may correspond to TRBD1 or TRBD2 (5 bases each). There are 16 residues in the CDR3. V dropped 1 base and J dropped 7 bases, with 16 bases sitting between them. Per the germline V gene, CDR1 is MGHRA and CDR2 is YSYEKL.

In this sample, this clonotype turned up many times. The J gene is TRBJ2-1, the V gene TRBV20-1; D possibly uses TRBD1 or TRBD2 (5 bases each). The CDR3 consists of 14 residues. From germline, CDR1 is DFQATT and CDR2 SNEGSKA (reference sequence). The V and J ends lost 6 bases and 9 bases respectively, with 21 bases between them. The CDR3 region has the DNA TGCAGTGCCCACCTACTAGACAGTGCCCCTGAGCAGTTCTTC. It translates to CSAHLLDSAPEQFF.

In this sample, this clonotype turned up many times. CDR3 protein: CASSFTRRLAGLGSGELFF. CDR3 nucleotide sequence: TGCGCCAGCAGCTTCACACGAAGACTAGCGGGGTTAGGATCCGGGGAGCTGTTTTTT. This chain uses TRBV5-1 with TRBJ2-2, with TRBD2 matching 11 bases. The CDR3 covers 19 residues. CDR1 is SGHRS and CDR2 is YFSETQ in the germline V gene. The V segment lost 2 bases and the J segment 6 bases; nucleotides outside the gene matches: 15.

This clonotype was counted ten times or more. The rearrangement uses TRBV20-1 and TRBJ1-5, with D possibly TRBD1 on 6 matching bases. Trimming pared 3 bases from V and 4 bases from J, leaving 16 bases between. Germline values: CDR1 DFQATT, CDR2 SNEGSKA (reference sequence). The CDR3 spans 15 residues. The CDR3 DNA follows: TGCAGTGCTAGCGGGGGCTACTCGTCGAATCAGCCCCAGCATTTT. Amino acid sequence: CSASGGYSSNQPQHF.

The chain recombines TRBV20-1 with TRBJ2-7, with a weak D call TRBD2 (6 bases). Trimming pared 3 bases from V and 2 bases from J, leaving 14 bases between. Germline V gives CDR1 DFQATT, CDR2 SNEGSKA (reference sequence). The CDR3 spans 14 residues. CDR3 residues: CSASLWEAAYEQYF. The CDR3 DNA reads as TGCAGTGCTAGTTTGTGGGAGGCGGCCTACGAGCAGTACTTC.

The V call is TRBV3-1, the J call TRBJ2-2, with TRBD2 identical over 7 bases. Germline trimming cut 4 bases from V and 8 bases from J; bases unmatched to any gene: 13. The germline V gene encodes CDR1 LGHDT and CDR2 YNNKEL (reference sequence). This CDR3 contains 16 residues. CDR3 sequence (DNA): TGTGCCAGCAGCCCCCGGGTCGGCGGGAGCGGTGGGGAGCTGTTTTTT. Translating it yields CASSPRVGGSGGELFF.

This clonotype was found many times. The chain has TRBV7-2 and TRBJ1-1; a possible D gene is TRBD1 (5 bases). V dropped 6 bases and J dropped 10 bases, with 21 bases sitting between them. Per germline, CDR1 SGHTA and CDR2 FQGNSA. The CDR3 runs to 14 residues. For the CDR3, the DNA is TGTGCCAGCAGAACCCCGCAGGGTCTCCGGGGAGCTTTCTTT. As protein: CASRTPQGLRGAFF.

This clonotype was found many times. The chain carries TRBV20-1 and TRBJ2-3; a weak D match, TRBD2 (5 bases). This CDR3 is built from 16 residues. V lost 4 bases and J 1 base, leaving 18 bases between the germline ends. In germline, CDR1 is DFQATT, CDR2 SNEGSKA (reference sequence). CDR3 region: CSAISMRAMGTDTQYF. DNA for the CDR3: TGCAGTGCTATATCGATGAGGGCCATGGGCACAGATACGCAGTATTTT.

This CDR3 reads CASSLRGDSYEQYF. CDR3 DNA: TGCGCCAGCAGCCTAAGGGGGGACTCCTACGAGCAGTACTTC. The rearrangement joins TRBV5-1 to TRBJ2-7, with D perhaps given as TRBD1 or TRBD2 (6 bases each). Germline-derived CDR1 and CDR2 are SGHRS and YFSETQ. This CDR3 comprises 14 residues. V lost 4 bases and J 0 bases, leaving 11 bases between the germline ends.

This clonotype was found many times. This chain uses TRBV29-1 with TRBJ2-3, with D possibly TRBD1 on 7 matching bases. Trimming cost V 8 bases and J 1 base, with 16 bases left between them. This CDR3 spans 14 amino acids. Germline V gene lookup returns CDR1 SQVTM and CDR2 ANQGSEA. CDR3 DNA sequence: TGCAGCTCTCCAGGGGGAGGCCGCACAGATACGCAGTATTTT. It codes for CSSPGGGRTDTQYF.

The chain links TRBV21-1 to TRBJ1-5; the listed D gene, TRBD1, was not tested against the DNA. TRBV21-1 is a known pseudogene. This CDR3 is 16 amino acids long. This CDR3 reads CASTGGQGEYNQPQHF. In DNA, the CDR3 is TGTGCCAGCACCGGGGGTCAGGGAGAGTACAATCAGCCCCAGCATTTT.

This clonotype was detected ten times or more. The rearrangement joins TRBV20-1 to TRBJ2-3; the D gene could be TRBD1 or TRBD2 (6 bases each). The length of the CDR3 is 15 residues. Trimming took off 0 bases at V and 0 bases at J, with 10 bases between the two ends. The germline V gene has CDR1 DFQATT and CDR2 SNEGSKA (reference sequence). CDR3 DNA: TGCAGTGCTAGAGACGGGGGCCATAGCACAGATACGCAGTATTTT. Amino acids: CSARDGGHSTDTQYF.

This clonotype was seen many times. The V gene is TRBV19, the J gene TRBJ1-1; D possibly corresponds to TRBD1 (5 bases). Trimming cost V 5 bases and J 11 bases, with 21 bases left between them. This CDR3 spans 14 amino acids. CDR1 and CDR2 from the germline V gene are LNHDA and SQIVND (reference sequence). CDR3 nucleotides: TGTGCCAGTAGTCCCCGCGAGGGGACTACGGGCGCTTTCTTT. This sequence encodes CASSPREGTTGAFF.

This clonotype was observed many times. The chain couples TRBV7-3 to TRBJ2-3; D uncertain. The CDR3 contains 14 residues. V was trimmed by 5 bases and J by 4 bases, leaving 13 bases between them. Germline V gene sequence: CDR1 SGHTA, CDR2 FQGTGA. CDR3 protein: CASSPYTRADTQYF. The DNA of the CDR3 is TGTGCCAGCAGCCCTTATACCAGAGCAGATACGCAGTATTTT.

This sequence joins TRBV7-3 and TRBJ2-1; either TRBD1 or TRBD2 may fit D (7 bases each). Germline V gene lookup returns CDR1 SGHTA and CDR2 FQGTGA. The CDR3 has 18 residues. The V end was cut by 4 bases, the J end by 1 base, with 20 bases between. This CDR3 reads CASSSQGGGRSSYNEQFF. DNA of the CDR3: TGTGCCAGCAGCTCCCAGGGGGGCGGGAGATCGTCCTACAATGAGCAGTTCTTC.

The CDR3 sequence is CASKRQGGTGELFF. In DNA, the CDR3 is TGTGCCAGTAAGAGACAGGGCGGGACCGGGGAGCTGTTTTTT. The gene calls are TRBV19 and TRBJ2-2, with TRBD1 matching over 7 bases. The CDR3 is made up of 14 amino acids. Germline V CDR1 and CDR2: LNHDA, SQIVND (reference sequence). V shed 7 bases and J 5 bases; nucleotides not matched to a gene: 7.

This clonotype was observed at least ten times. This sequence joins TRBV6-2 or TRBV6-3 and TRBJ2-1; D is unresolved. This CDR3 comprises 13 residues. Germline-derived CDR1 and CDR2 are MNHEY and SVGEGT. V lost 2 bases and J 9 bases, leaving 11 bases between the germline ends. CDR3 sequence (DNA): TGTGCCAGCAGTTACCGGGCATTTGGTGAGCAGTTCTTC. Protein sequence: CASSYRAFGEQFF.

The sample holds many counts of this clonotype. The chain employs TRBV28 and TRBJ1-1, with unresolved D. The CDR3 totals 13 residues. V shed 5 bases and J shed 1 base, with 8 bases lying between them. Germline V gives CDR1 MDHEN, CDR2 SYDVKM. CDR3 sequence reads: CASSVPANTEAFF. The CDR3 coding sequence is TGTGCCAGCAGTGTCCCCGCGAACACTGAAGCTTTCTTT.

This clonotype was picked up many times. The chain uses TRBV6-6 and TRBJ2-2; 9 nucleotides line up with TRBD1. The CDR3 is made up of 15 amino acids. The V gene end was trimmed by 6 bases and the J gene end by 6 bases; junction bases not matched to a gene: 8. CDR1 is MNHNY and CDR2 is SVGAGI in the germline V gene (reference sequence). CDR3 amino acids: CASSPTGTGSGELFF. CDR3 DNA sequence: TGTGCCAGCAGCCCCACCGGGACAGGGTCCGGGGAGCTGTTTTTT.

Many counts were recorded for this clonotype. The chain recombines TRBV29-1 with TRBJ1-2, with D possibly being TRBD1 (6 bases). The V gene lost 6 bases and the J gene lost 3 bases, with 11 bases spanning the gap. This CDR3 has 12 residues. The germline gives CDR1 SQVTM, CDR2 ANQGSEA. The chain's CDR3 is CSVNRVDYGYTF. The CDR3, as DNA: TGCAGCGTAAACAGGGTAGACTATGGCTACACCTTC.

This clonotype has more than one count but fewer than ten. The chain recombines TRBV19 with TRBJ2-5; 11 bases match TRBD2. The CDR3 has 15 residues. V shed 3 bases, J shed 5 bases, and the junction held 5 bases outside the gene matches. The V gene's germline CDR1 is LNHDA and CDR2 SQIVND (reference sequence). The CDR3 sequence is CASSITSGSKETQYF. The DNA for the CDR3 is TGTGCCAGTAGTATTACTAGCGGGAGTAAGGAGACCCAGTACTTC.